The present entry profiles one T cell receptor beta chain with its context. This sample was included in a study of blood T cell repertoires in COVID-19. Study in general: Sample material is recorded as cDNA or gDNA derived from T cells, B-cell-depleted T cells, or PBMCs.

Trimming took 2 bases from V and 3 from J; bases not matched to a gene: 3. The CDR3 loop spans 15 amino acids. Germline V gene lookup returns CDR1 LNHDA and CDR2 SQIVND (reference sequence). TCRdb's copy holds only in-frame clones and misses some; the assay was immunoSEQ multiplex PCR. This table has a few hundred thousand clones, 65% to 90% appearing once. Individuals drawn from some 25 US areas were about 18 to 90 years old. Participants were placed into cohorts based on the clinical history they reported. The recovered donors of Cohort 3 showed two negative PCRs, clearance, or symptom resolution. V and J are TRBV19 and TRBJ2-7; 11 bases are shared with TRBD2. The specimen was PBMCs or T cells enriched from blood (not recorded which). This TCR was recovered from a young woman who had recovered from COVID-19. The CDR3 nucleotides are TGTGCCAGTAGTATAACTAGCGGGGGTTTCTACGAGCAGTACTTC. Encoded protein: CASSITSGGFYEQYF.